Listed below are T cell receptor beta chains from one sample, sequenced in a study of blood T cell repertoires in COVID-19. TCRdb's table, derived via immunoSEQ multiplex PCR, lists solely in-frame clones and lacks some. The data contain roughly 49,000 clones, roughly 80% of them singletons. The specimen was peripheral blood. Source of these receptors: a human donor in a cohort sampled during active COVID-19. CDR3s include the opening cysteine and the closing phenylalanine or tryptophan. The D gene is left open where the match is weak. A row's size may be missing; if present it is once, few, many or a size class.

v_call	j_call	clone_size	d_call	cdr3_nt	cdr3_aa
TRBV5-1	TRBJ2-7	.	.	TGCGCCAGCAGCTTAGTGACAGGGACTTTGAGCGAGCAGTACTTC	CASSLVTGTLSEQYF
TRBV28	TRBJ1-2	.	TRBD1	TGTGCCAGCAGTTCCACAGGGGGCCGGCGGGGCTACACCTTC	CASSSTGGRRGYTF
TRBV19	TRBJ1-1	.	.	TGTGCCAGCCGGAGAGCGCCGGACACTGAAGCTTTCTTT	CASRRAPDTEAFF
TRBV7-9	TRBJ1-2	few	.	TGTGCCAGCAGCTTAGCCCCTTTTGATACAGGGAGGGCCTATGGCTACACCTTC	CASSLAPFDTGRAYGYTF
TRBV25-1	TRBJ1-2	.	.	TGTGCCAGCAGTGAATTTTTGGGAGACTATGGCTACACCTTC	CASSEFLGDYGYTF
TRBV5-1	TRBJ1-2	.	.	TGCGCCAGCAGCGGCCACCGGGGGGCGGGCTATGGCTACACCTTC	CASSGHRGAGYGYTF
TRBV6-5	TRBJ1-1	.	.	TGTGCCAGCAGACAACAGGGTTTTGAAGCTTTCTTT	CASRQQGFEAFF
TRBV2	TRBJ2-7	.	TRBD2	TGTGCCAGCAGTGACCCAGCGGGGGCCGCCTACGAGCAGTACTTC	CASSDPAGAAYEQYF
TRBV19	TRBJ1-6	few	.	TGTGCCAGTAGTCGGGTGAGGTCCTATAATTCACCCCTCCACTTT	CASSRVRSYNSPLHF
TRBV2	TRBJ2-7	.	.	TGTGCCAGCAGTGACCGTCAGGCATCCTACGAGCAGTACTTC	CASSDRQASYEQYF
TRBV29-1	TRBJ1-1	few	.	TGCAGCGTTGAGCGCAGGATGGACACTGAAGCTTTCTTT	CSVERRMDTEAFF
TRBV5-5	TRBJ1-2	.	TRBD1	TGTGCCAGCAGCCCCCGGGACAGGGGATATGGCTACACCTTC	CASSPRDRGYGYTF
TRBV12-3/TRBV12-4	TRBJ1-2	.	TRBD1	TGTGCCAGCAGGGACAGGAATAACTATGGCTACACCTTC	CASRDRNNYGYTF
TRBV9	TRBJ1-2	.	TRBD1	TGTGCCAGCGGGACAGCTAACTATGGCTACACCTTC	CASGTANYGYTF
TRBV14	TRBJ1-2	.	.	TGTGCCAGCAGCCAAGATCTAGCGGCAGGGTTCTATGGCTACACCTTC	CASSQDLAAGFYGYTF
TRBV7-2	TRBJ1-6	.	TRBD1	TGTGCCAGCAGCGATTCCGGGACAGGGGTTACCTATAATTCACCCCTCCACTTT	CASSDSGTGVTYNSPLHF
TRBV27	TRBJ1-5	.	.	TGTGCCAGCAGTTCACGGGGGTATGGTAGCAATCAGCCCCAGCATTTT	CASSSRGYGSNQPQHF
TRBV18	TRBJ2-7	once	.	TGTGCCAGCTCACCACCTCCAGGTTCCTACGAGCAGTACTTC	CASSPPPGSYEQYF
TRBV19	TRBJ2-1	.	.	TGTGCCAGTAGTTCCTACGGACAGTCCTCCTACAATGAGCAGTTCTTC	CASSSYGQSSYNEQFF
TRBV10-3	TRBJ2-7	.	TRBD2	TGTGCCATCAGGCCGGGGGCGGGAGGAAACGAGCAGTACTTC	CAIRPGAGGNEQYF
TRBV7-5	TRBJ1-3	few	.	TGTGTCAGAAGTCTGGCGGGGGCAGAAGTCTCCCGCTCTGGAAACACCATATATTTT	CVRSLAGAEVSRSGNTIYF
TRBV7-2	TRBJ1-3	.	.	TGTGCCAGCAGCTTAGCCGGGAAAAACACCATATATTTT	CASSLAGKNTIYF
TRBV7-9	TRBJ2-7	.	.	TGTGCCAGCAGCTTCACTGGTGCCCGTAACGAGCAGTACTTC	CASSFTGARNEQYF
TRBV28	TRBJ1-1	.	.	TGTGCCAGCAGGCGTGAGGGTGAAGCTTTCTTT	CASRREGEAFF
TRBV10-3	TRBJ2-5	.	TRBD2	TGTGCCATTAGCCCCGTCGTCGTGGCTAGCGGGGGGAAGGAGACCCAGTACTTC	CAISPVVVASGGKETQYF
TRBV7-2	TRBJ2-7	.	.	TGTGCCAGCAGCTTAGGTGGCAGGGAGCAGTACTTC	CASSLGGREQYF
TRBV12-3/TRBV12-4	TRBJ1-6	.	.	TGTGCCAGCAGTTTTGCAGATAATTCACCCCTCCACTTT	CASSFADNSPLHF
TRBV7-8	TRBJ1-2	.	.	TGTGCCAGCAGCCCGAGTATCTTACAGGGATGGGGCTACACCTTC	CASSPSILQGWGYTF
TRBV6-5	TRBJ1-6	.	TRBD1	TGTGCCAGCAAACAGGGGAGTAATTCACCCCTCCACTTT	CASKQGSNSPLHF
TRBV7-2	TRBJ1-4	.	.	TGTGCCAGCAGCTTACGTGGAGCTGCAACTAATGAAAAACTGTTTTTT	CASSLRGAATNEKLFF
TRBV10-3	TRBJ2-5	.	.	TGTGCCATCGGCGCACAGGAGACCCAGTACTTC	CAIGAQETQYF
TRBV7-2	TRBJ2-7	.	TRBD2	TGTGCCAGCAGCCTCTCGGGGGGACGCTACGAGCAGTACTTC	CASSLSGGRYEQYF
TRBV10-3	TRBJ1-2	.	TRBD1	TGTGCCATCAGTGAGCCGACTCCACAGGGGGCGGGGGGCTACACCTTC	CAISEPTPQGAGGYTF
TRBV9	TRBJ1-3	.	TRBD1	TGTGCCAGCAGCGTGGGGACAGGGGGAAACTCTGGAAACACCATATATTTT	CASSVGTGGNSGNTIYF
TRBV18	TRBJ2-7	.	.	TGTGCCAGCTCTCCAGGGACACTCTACGAGCAGTACTTC	CASSPGTLYEQYF
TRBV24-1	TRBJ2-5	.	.	TGTGCCACCAGTGATTTAGCCCCAGAGACCCAGTACTTC	CATSDLAPETQYF
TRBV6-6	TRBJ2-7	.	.	TGTGCCAGCAGTTACTCGCAGGCCTACGAGCAGTACTTC	CASSYSQAYEQYF
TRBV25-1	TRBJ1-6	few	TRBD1	TGTGCCAGCAGTGATCTCGCCGGGACAGGGCCCTATAATTCACCCCTCCACTTT	CASSDLAGTGPYNSPLHF
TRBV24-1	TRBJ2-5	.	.	TGTGCCACCAGTGATCAGCGGATAGTAGAGACCCAGTACTTC	CATSDQRIVETQYF
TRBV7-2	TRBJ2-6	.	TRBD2	TGTGCCAGCAGCCCTCGGGGGGGGGCGCTTGGGGCCAACGTCCTGACTTTC	CASSPRGGALGANVLTF
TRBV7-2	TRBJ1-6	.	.	TGTGCCAGCAGCTTAGCCTCGGGTGATTCACCCCTCCACTTT	CASSLASGDSPLHF
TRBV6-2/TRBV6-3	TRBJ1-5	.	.	TGTGCCAGCAGCGGCCCTCAGGTAGTAGGCAATCAGCCCCAGCATTTT	CASSGPQVVGNQPQHF
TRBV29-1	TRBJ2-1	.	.	TGCAGCGTATTACCCGACAGGAGCAATGAGCAGTTCTTC	CSVLPDRSNEQFF
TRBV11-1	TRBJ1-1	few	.	TGTGCCAGCAGCTTATTGAACAGCTTCACTGAAGCTTTCTTT	CASSLLNSFTEAFF
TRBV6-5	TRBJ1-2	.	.	TGTGCCAGCAGTTACCGTGGGCAGAGGACTTATGGCTACACCTTC	CASSYRGQRTYGYTF
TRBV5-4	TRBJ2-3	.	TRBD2	TGTGCCAGCAGCCCTGGACTAGCGGGGACCACAGATACGCAGTATTTT	CASSPGLAGTTDTQYF
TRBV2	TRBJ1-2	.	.	TGTGCCAGCAGTGATGCGACAGACTATGGCTACACCTTC	CASSDATDYGYTF
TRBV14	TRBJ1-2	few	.	TGTGCCAGCAGCCAAGATAGGCCCTTGGCTCACAGGACCTTC	CASSQDRPLAHRTF
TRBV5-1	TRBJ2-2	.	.	TGCGCCAGCCATACAGGGTCTTCCGGGGAGCTGTTTTTT	CASHTGSSGELFF
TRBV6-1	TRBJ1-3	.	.	TGTGCCAGCAGTGAGAGAGGGCATGGAAACACCATATATTTT	CASSERGHGNTIYF
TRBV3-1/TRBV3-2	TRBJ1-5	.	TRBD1	TGTGCCAGCAGCCCCCGGACAGGGGGCAATCAGCCCCAGCATTTT	CASSPRTGGNQPQHF
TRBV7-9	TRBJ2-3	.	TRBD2	TGTGCCAGCAGCTTAGGGTTACTAGCGGGGGAAGAGAAGCAGTATTTT	CASSLGLLAGEEKQYF